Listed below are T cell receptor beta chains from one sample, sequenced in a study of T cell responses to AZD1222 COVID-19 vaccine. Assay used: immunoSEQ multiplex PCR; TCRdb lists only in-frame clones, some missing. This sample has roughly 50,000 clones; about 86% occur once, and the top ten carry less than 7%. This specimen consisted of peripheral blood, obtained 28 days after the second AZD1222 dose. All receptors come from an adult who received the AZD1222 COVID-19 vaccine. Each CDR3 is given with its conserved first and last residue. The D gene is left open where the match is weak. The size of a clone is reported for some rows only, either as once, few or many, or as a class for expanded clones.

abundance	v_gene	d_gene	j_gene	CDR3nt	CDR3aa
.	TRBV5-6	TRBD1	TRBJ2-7	TGTGCCAGCAGCTTGGCGGGACAGGGGCCTCACGAGCAGTACTTC	CASSLAGQGPHEQYF
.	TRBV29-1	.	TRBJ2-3	TGCAGCGGTGATCTGGGGGCCGCAGATACGCAGTATTTT	CSGDLGAADTQYF
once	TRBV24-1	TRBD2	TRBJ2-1	TGTGCCACCAGTGAGGCCGGGACTAATGATGAGCAGTTCTTC	CATSEAGTNDEQFF
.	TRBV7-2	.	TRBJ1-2	TGTGCCAGCAGCTTAACGGGAACCCGCTATGGCTACACCTTC	CASSLTGTRYGYTF
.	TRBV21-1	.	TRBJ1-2	TGTGCCAGCAGCTGGGCAGGGGCAGTTTTTAACTATGGCTACACCTTC	CASSWAGAVFNYGYTF
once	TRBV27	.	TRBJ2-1	TGTGCCAGCAGTTCCTGGTCGGGAAACAATGAGCAGTTCTTC	CASSSWSGNNEQFF
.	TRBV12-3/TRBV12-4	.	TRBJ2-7	TGTGCCAGCAGTTTATCTGTGTCCTACGAGCAGTACTTC	CASSLSVSYEQYF
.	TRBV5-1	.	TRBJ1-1	TGCGCCAGCAGCTGGATGGTCGCCTTGAACACTGAAGCTTTCTTT	CASSWMVALNTEAFF
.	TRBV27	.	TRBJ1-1	TGTGCCAGCAGACACACTACAGGGTTGGGGGCTGAAGCTTTCTTT	CASRHTTGLGAEAFF
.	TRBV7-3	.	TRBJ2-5	TGTGCCAGCAGCTTAAATGGCGCGGACCAAGAGACCCAGTACTTC	CASSLNGADQETQYF
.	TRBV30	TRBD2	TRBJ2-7	TGTGCCTGGAGTGGGGGACTAGCGGGAGTTGACGAGCAGTACTTC	CAWSGGLAGVDEQYF
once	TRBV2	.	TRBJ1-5	TGTGCCAGCAGTGGCTTGGGAGCAGCGAATCAGCCCCAGCATTTT	CASSGLGAANQPQHF
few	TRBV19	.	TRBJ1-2	TGTGCCAGTAGTCCGATACAGACGATCTTC	CASSPIQTIF
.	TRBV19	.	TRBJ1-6	TGTGCCAGTCGCGAAGGGTTGGGGACGGCTAGCTCCTATAATTCACCCCTCCACTTT	CASREGLGTASSYNSPLHF
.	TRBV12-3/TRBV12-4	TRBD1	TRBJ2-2	TGTGCCAGCAGCCTGACAGGGTCCGGGGAGCTGTTTTTT	CASSLTGSGELFF
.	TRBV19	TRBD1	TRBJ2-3	TGTGCCAGTAGTATCTTGGGACAGGGCACAGATACGCAGTATTTT	CASSILGQGTDTQYF
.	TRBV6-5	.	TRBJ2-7	TGTGCCAGCAGTTTAGGGCCCACCGATCAATACGAGCAGTACTTC	CASSLGPTDQYEQYF
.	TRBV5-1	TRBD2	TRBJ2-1	TGCGCCAGCAGCTTATCAGGGACTAGCCACAATGAGCAGTTCTTC	CASSLSGTSHNEQFF
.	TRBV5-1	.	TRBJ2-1	TGCGCCAGCAGCTTGCTGGGGGCGGAGCAGTTCTTC	CASSLLGAEQFF
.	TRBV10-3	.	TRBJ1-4	TGTGCCATCAGTGAGTCGGAGGCCTTAACAACTAATGAAAAACTGTTTTTT	CAISESEALTTNEKLFF
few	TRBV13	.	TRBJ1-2	TGTGCCAGCAGCTTAGAGCAGGGGAACTATGGCTACACCTTC	CASSLEQGNYGYTF
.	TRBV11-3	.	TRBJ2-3	TGTGCCAGCAGCTCGGACAGGGAGGGGACAGATACGCAGTATTTT	CASSSDREGTDTQYF
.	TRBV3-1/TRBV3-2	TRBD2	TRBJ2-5	TGTGCCAGCAGCCAAGTGACTAGCAGTCCGGAGACCCAGTACTTC	CASSQVTSSPETQYF
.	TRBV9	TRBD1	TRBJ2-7	TGTGCCAGCAGCCTCGGGACAGGGACCTACGAGCAGTACTTC	CASSLGTGTYEQYF
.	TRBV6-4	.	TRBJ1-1	TGTGCCAGCAGTAACACCAGGGGAACTGAAGCTTTCTTT	CASSNTRGTEAFF